This record concerns one TCR beta chain sequence. Its antigen is still unknown. V dropped 2 bases and J dropped 4 bases, with 15 bases sitting between them. This CDR3 contains 15 residues. Germline lookup yields CDR1 SGHNT and CDR2 YYREEE (reference sequence). The data were obtained in a study of cytomegalovirus exposure and HLA in healthy donors. Study observations and caveats: The number of N-insertions in an Asian-associated ancestry cluster was reportedly below the approximately 680-donor mean in a later analysis. The study designated fewer than 200 TCR beta chains cytomegalovirus-associated. Most of the TCR beta V segments (in an earlier analysis) were productive either about 87% or about 30% of the time.

PCR was performed using 60 Vbeta and 13 Jbeta primers. The table came from immunoSEQ multiplex PCR; TCRdb's copy has only in-frame clones and leaves some out. The data hold 75,000 to 95,000 clones, with roughly 80% observed a single time. This chain connects TRBV5-4 to TRBJ1-2, with unresolved D. The specimen sequenced was PBMCs. The clonotype originates from a man aged 18 to 30 in good health and CMV-seronegative. CDR3 in DNA: TGTGCCAGCAGCTTTGATCCAGGTGCTTCCTATGGCTACACCTTC. It specifies CASSFDPGASYGYTF.